Shown below are 22 T cell receptor beta chains from a single sample sequenced in a study of T cell changes during pregnancy in multiple sclerosis. Repertoires were generated with immunoSEQ multiplex PCR, while TCRdb's copy carries only in-frame clones and drops some. The data show fewer than 40,000 clones, about nine tenths seen once. The material was CD8+ T cells from peripheral blood mononuclear cells, obtained before pregnancy. The receptors come from a female donor with multiple sclerosis, enrolled in a pregnancy study.

The chain links TRBV7-9 to TRBJ2-4; D possibly corresponds to TRBD1 (6 bases). Trimming took off 3 bases at V and 6 bases at J, with 9 bases between the two ends. This CDR3 has 13 residues. CDR1 is SEHNR, CDR2 FQNEAQ, per germline (reference sequence). CDR3 DNA sequence: TGTGCCAGCAGCTTTACAGGGCTAAACATTCAGTACTTC. This sequence encodes CASSFTGLNIQYF. The full variable domain, with the rest looked up from reference TRBV7-9 and TRBJ2-4, is DTGVSQNPRHKITKRGQNVTFRCDPISEHNRLYWYRQTLGQGPEFLTYFQNEAQLEKSRLLSDRFSAERPKGSFSTLEIQRTEQGDSAMYLCASSFTGLNIQYFGAGTRLSVL.

This clone turned up a few times. The rearrangement uses TRBV27 and TRBJ2-7; 8 positions agree with TRBD1. Per the germline V gene, CDR1 is MNHEY and CDR2 is SMNVEV (reference sequence). CDR3 length equals 13 residues. Trimming cost V 3 bases and J 6 bases; bases outside gene matches: 4. CDR3 nucleotides: TGTGCCAGCAGTTTCGACAGGGGTTCCGAGCAGTACTTC. Protein: CASSFDRGSEQYF.

The V gene is TRBV6-5, the J gene TRBJ2-1; D gene unclear. Germline CDR1 reads MNHEY; CDR2 reads SVGAGI. V lost 0 bases and J 3 bases, leaving 9 bases between the germline ends. This CDR3 has 15 amino acids. The CDR3 protein is CASSYSFRSYNEQFF. CDR3 bases: TGTGCCAGCAGTTACTCGTTTCGGAGCTACAATGAGCAGTTCTTC.

V gene TRBV19 combines with J gene TRBJ2-3; a possible D gene is TRBD1 (5 bases). Trimming left V 3 bases short and J 5 bases short, with 21 bases between. From germline, CDR1 is LNHDA and CDR2 SQIVND (reference sequence). The CDR3 runs 17 residues. CDR3 nucleotide sequence: TGTGCCAGTAGTATTTGGGTTGGACAATATACCAGAGATACGCAGTATTTT. It translates to CASSIWVGQYTRDTQYF.

The chain has TRBV5-4 and TRBJ1-2, with no clear D. Germline CDR1 is SGHNT and CDR2 is YYREEE (reference sequence). The CDR3 is 15 amino acids. Trimming removed 6 bases from V and 8 bases from J, with 23 bases in between. This CDR3 is CASTDPEEPSEGYTF. In DNA form, the CDR3 reads TGTGCCAGCACCGATCCCGAGGAACCGTCGGAGGGCTACACCTTC.

The rearrangement uses TRBV19 and TRBJ2-7; 13 nucleotides agree with TRBD2. The CDR3 has 13 amino acids. Per germline, CDR1 LNHDA and CDR2 SQIVND (reference sequence). V was pared by 10 bases and J by 5 bases, with 5 bases of the junction left unmatched. In DNA, the CDR3 is TGTGCCACCCGACTAGCGGGAGGAGACGAGCAGTACTTC. Encoded protein: CATRLAGGDEQYF.

The chain carries TRBV27 and TRBJ2-1, with 7 bases matching TRBD2. Germline trimming cut 6 bases from V and 0 bases from J; bases unmatched to any gene: 2. CDR3 size: 14 residues. The germline V gene encodes CDR1 MNHEY and CDR2 SMNVEV (reference sequence). CDR3 in DNA: TGTGCCAGCAGCAGCGGGGCCTCCTACAATGAGCAGTTCTTC. Translating gives CASSSGASYNEQFF.

In its sample, this clone was seen many times. The V and J genes are TRBV2 and TRBJ1-4, with 8 bases aligning to TRBD1. Germline CDR1 SNHLY, CDR2 FYNNEI. The CDR3 covers 15 residues. V lost 6 bases to trimming and J lost 3 bases; unmatched junction nucleotides: 6. CDR3 nucleotide sequence: TGTGCCAGCAGGGCCGGACAGGGACCTAATGAAAAACTGTTTTTT. This translates into CASRAGQGPNEKLFF. Filled out from reference TRBV2 and TRBJ1-4, the complete variable domain reads EPEVTQTPSHQVTQMGQEVILRCVPISNHLYFYWYRQILGQKVEFLVSFYNNEISEKSEIFDDQFSVERPDGSNFTLKIRSTKLEDSAMYFCASRAGQGPNEKLFFGSGTQLSVL.

The rearrangement joins TRBV29-1 to TRBJ2-1; D possibly corresponds to TRBD1 (6 bases). This CDR3 region has 14 residues. Deletions cut 4 bases from V and 8 bases from J, with 18 bases between. CDR1 SQVTM and CDR2 ANQGSEA come from the germline V gene. CDR3 nucleotides: TGCAGCGTTGGGGGCAGGGGCCGATCTGATGAGCAGTTCTTC. Translating it yields CSVGGRGRSDEQFF.

The chain links TRBV29-1 to TRBJ2-5, with D possibly being TRBD1 (6 bases). The germline V gene encodes CDR1 SQVTM and CDR2 ANQGSEA. Trimming removed 6 bases at V and 2 bases at J, with 10 bases between. There are 12 residues in the CDR3. CDR3 region: CSVRTGQETQYF. CDR3 DNA: TGCAGCGTGCGCACAGGGCAAGAGACCCAGTACTTC.

A single count supports this clone. The chain recombines TRBV6-5 with TRBJ1-5; 8 nucleotides match TRBD1. V was pared by 4 bases and J by 7 bases, with 3 bases of the junction left unmatched. The CDR3 totals 13 residues. Germline V gene sequence: CDR1 MNHEY, CDR2 SVGAGI. The CDR3 is CASSSGTGQPQHF. The CDR3 coding sequence is TGTGCCAGCAGTTCCGGGACAGGCCAGCCCCAGCATTTT.

The rearrangement links TRBV29-1 to TRBJ2-1, with 11 bases identical to TRBD2. The CDR3 is 14 amino acids. V gave up 6 bases and J gave up 4 bases; unmatched junction bases: 5. Looked up from germline, CDR1 is SQVTM and CDR2 is ANQGSEA. CDR3 coding DNA: TGCAGCGTCGGGACTAGCGGAATGTACAATGAGCAGTTCTTC. Translation gives CSVGTSGMYNEQFF.

This rearrangement joins TRBV30 to TRBJ2-7, with D perhaps TRBD2 (6 bases). CDR1 is GTSNPN and CDR2 is SVGIG in the germline V gene (reference sequence). V shed 0 bases and J shed 4 bases, with 13 bases lying between them. This CDR3 spans 14 amino acids. In nucleotides, the CDR3 is TGTGCCTGGAGTGTGCGGGGAGCTTTGTACGAGCAGTACTTC. Residues: CAWSVRGALYEQYF.

This clone was seen once. This chain links TRBV5-1 with TRBJ1-2; TRBD1 matches at 10 bases. The CDR3 has 16 residues. Germline V gene sequence: CDR1 SGHRS, CDR2 YFSETQ. V was clipped by 4 bases and J by 2 bases; unmatched bases: 8. The CDR3 DNA follows: TGCGCCAGCAGCGTTTCGACAGGGGGCGGGAACTATGGCTACACCTTC. Translated, it gives CASSVSTGGGNYGYTF. Based on the CDR3 plus reference TRBV5-1 and TRBJ1-2, the full variable domain is KAGVTQTPRYLIKTRGQQVTLSCSPISGHRSVSWYQQTPGQGLQFLFEYFSETQRNKGNFPGRFSGRQFSNSRSEMNVSTLELGDSALYLCASSVSTGGGNYGYTFGSGTRLTVV.

In its sample, this clone was seen a few times. This sequence joins TRBV29-1 and TRBJ1-1, with 7 bases aligning to TRBD1. Germline assignment: CDR1 SQVTM and CDR2 ANQGSEA. The CDR3 sequence is 12 residues long. V gave up 6 bases and J gave up 1 base; unmatched junction bases: 2. The CDR3 sequence: CSVDRANTEAFF. CDR3 coding DNA: TGCAGCGTCGACAGGGCGAACACTGAAGCTTTCTTT. Using reference TRBV29-1 and TRBJ1-1 for the parts outside the CDR3, the full variable domain is SAVISQKPSRDICQRGTSLTIQCQVDSQVTMMFWYRQQPGQSLTLIATANQGSEATYESGFVIDKFPISRPNLTFSTLTVSNMSPEDSSIYLCSVDRANTEAFFGQGTRLTVV.

V usage is TRBV5-1 and J usage is TRBJ1-2; D is possibly TRBD1 (6 bases). The CDR3 has 14 residues. Trimming took 1 base from V and 3 from J, leaving 10 bases between them. Germline CDR1 and CDR2: SGHRS and YFSETQ. The CDR3 DNA sequence: TGCGCCAGCAGCTTGCCACAGGGTGACTATGGCTACACCTTC. Protein product: CASSLPQGDYGYTF.

V is TRBV7-6 and J is TRBJ2-7, with D possibly matching TRBD2 (6 bases). Trimming removed 5 bases from V and 6 bases from J, with 20 bases in between. The CDR3 contains 15 residues. From germline, CDR1 is SGHVS and CDR2 FNYEAQ. The DNA for the CDR3 is TGTGCCAGCAGCCCTACTACGACTGGGGGAGGCGAGCAGTACTTC. Encoded protein: CASSPTTTGGGEQYF.

The rearrangement joins TRBV7-8 to TRBJ2-6; 7 nucleotides match TRBD1. Per germline, CDR1 SGHVS and CDR2 FQNEAQ. Trimming removed 3 bases from V and 11 bases from J; junction bases left unmatched: 7. This CDR3 has 14 amino acids. This CDR3 is CASSFRQGADVLTF. The DNA for the CDR3 is TGTGCCAGCAGCTTTCGACAGGGTGCCGACGTCCTGACTTTC.

V is TRBV7-9 and J is TRBJ1-6; D remains ambiguous. Germline V gene data show CDR1 as SEHNR and CDR2 as FQNEAQ (reference sequence). Trimming removed 1 base from V and 13 bases from J, with 14 bases in between. This CDR3 is built from 14 residues. This chain's CDR3 is CASSLDYKREPLHF. CDR3 sequence (DNA): TGTGCCAGCAGCTTAGATTATAAACGAGAGCCCCTCCACTTT.

V is TRBV28 and J is TRBJ1-1, with TRBD1 identical over 10 bases. In germline, CDR1 is MDHEN, CDR2 SYDVKM. This CDR3 is 15 amino acids long. V gave up 3 bases and J gave up 5 bases; unmatched junction bases: 6. CDR3 sequence reads: CASSLGDRGVTEAFF. The CDR3, as DNA: TGTGCCAGCAGTTTGGGGGACAGGGGAGTAACTGAAGCTTTCTTT.

V is TRBV28 and J is TRBJ2-7; D not certain. Germline CDR1 and CDR2: MDHEN and SYDVKM. The V end was cut by 3 bases, the J end by 4 bases, with 4 bases between. This CDR3 has 11 residues. CDR3: CASSFSYEQYF. CDR3 bases: TGTGCCAGCAGTTTTTCATACGAGCAGTACTTC.

The chain uses TRBV6-4 and TRBJ1-1; D unresolved. V dropped 0 bases and J dropped 2 bases, with 7 bases sitting between them. Per the germline V gene, CDR1 is MRHNA and CDR2 is SNTAGT. This CDR3 contains 14 residues. CDR3 sequence: CASSDSGGNTEAFF. Here the CDR3 DNA reads TGTGCCAGCAGTGACTCAGGCGGAAACACTGAAGCTTTCTTT.